This T cell receptor beta chain originates from a study of CXCR3-negative and CXCR3-positive naive CD8 T cells. The CDR3 extends over 17 amino acids. CDR1 is SQVTM and CDR2 is ANQGSEA in the germline V gene. The libraries of TRB cDNA were prepared using 5' RACE with UMI labels. Using the 5' RACE reads, TCRdb records one entry per CDR3 protein without DNA. In all, the sample yields about 57,000 distinct CDR3 sequences. Findings of the study overall: For naive cells, CXCR3-negative and CXCR3-positive subsets had similar TRBV-TRBJ usage; for memory cells, usage differed.

Turning to this clonotype: What it recognizes is unknown.

Material: memory CD8+ T cells from blood. The receptor was isolated from a human donor in good health. Some clones in this sample may be carry-over from other donors' samples. The chain employs TRBV29-1 and TRBJ2-5; the D call of TRBD1 rests on TCRdb alone, since no DNA is present to check it. The chain's CDR3 is CSVEDVRAGALQETQYF.